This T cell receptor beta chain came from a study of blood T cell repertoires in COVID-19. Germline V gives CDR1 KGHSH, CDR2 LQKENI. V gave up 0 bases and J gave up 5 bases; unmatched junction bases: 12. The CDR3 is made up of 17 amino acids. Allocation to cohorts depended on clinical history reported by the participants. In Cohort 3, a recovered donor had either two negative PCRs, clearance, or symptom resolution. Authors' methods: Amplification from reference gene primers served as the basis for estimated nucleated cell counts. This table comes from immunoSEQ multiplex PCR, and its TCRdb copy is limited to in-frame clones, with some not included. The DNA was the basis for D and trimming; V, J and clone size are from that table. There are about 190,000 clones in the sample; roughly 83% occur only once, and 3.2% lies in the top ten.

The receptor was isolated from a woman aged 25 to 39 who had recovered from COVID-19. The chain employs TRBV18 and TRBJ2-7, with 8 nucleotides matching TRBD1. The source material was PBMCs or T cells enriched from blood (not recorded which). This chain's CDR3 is CASSPPRTGKRFDEQYF. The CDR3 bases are TGTGCCAGCTCACCACCCCGGACAGGGAAAAGATTCGACGAGCAGTACTTC.